Below, one T cell receptor beta chain is given with its context. Trimming took 3 bases from V and 4 from J; bases not matched to a gene: 7. Germline values: CDR1 LNHDA, CDR2 SQIVND (reference sequence). The CDR3 has 15 residues. This sample was included in a study of T cell changes during pregnancy in multiple sclerosis. Profiling relied on immunoSEQ multiplex PCR, and the TCRdb table lists in-frame clones only, not all of them. The data contain about 40,000 clones, around 94% of them seen just once; the ten biggest clones take up roughly 1.2%. The source of this sequence is a female donor with multiple sclerosis, enrolled in a pregnancy study. The specimen was peripheral blood, collected before pregnancy. The gene calls are TRBV19 and TRBJ2-7; 9 nucleotides agree with TRBD1. The CDR3 DNA reads TGTGCCAGTAGTATGGGGACAGGGAGTTCGTACGAGCAGTACTTC. Translated, it gives CASSMGTGSSYEQYF.